This TCR beta chain was identified during a study of cytomegalovirus exposure and HLA in healthy donors. Points from the study as a whole: For most TCR beta V segments, an earlier analysis put the productive rate at about 90% or about 30% of the time.

Researchers ran the PCR with 60 Vbeta and 13 Jbeta primers. The method was immunoSEQ multiplex PCR; TCRdb's version includes in-frame clones alone and lacks a portion of them. In the table there are around 97,000 clones, roughly 80% of which are singletons. Donors in the study were healthy people who gave bone marrow. The CDR3 has 13 amino acids. V was trimmed by 4 bases and J by 0 bases, leaving 7 bases between them. Looked up from germline, CDR1 is GTSNPN and CDR2 is SVGIG (reference sequence). Remarks on this clone: What it binds is unknown.

The TCR was taken from a man aged 50 to 60 in good health and CMV-seropositive. This chain connects TRBV30 to TRBJ2-1; D is unclear. Sequenced: PBMCs. The CDR3 bases are TGTGCCTGGACTAGGAGCTCCTACAATGAGCAGTTCTTC. Translation gives CAWTRSSYNEQFF.